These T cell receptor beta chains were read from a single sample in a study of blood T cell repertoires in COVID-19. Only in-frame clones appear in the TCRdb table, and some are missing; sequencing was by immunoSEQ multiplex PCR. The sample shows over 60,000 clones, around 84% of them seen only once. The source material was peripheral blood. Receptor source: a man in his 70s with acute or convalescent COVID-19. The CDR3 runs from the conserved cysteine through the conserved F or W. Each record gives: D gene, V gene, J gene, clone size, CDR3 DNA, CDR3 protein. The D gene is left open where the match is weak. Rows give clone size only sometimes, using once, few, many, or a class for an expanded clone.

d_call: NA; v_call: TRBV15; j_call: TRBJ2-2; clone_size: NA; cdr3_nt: TGTGCCACCAGCAGAGTGGGGAGAAGCACCGGGGAGCTGTTTTTT; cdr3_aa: CATSRVGRSTGELFF
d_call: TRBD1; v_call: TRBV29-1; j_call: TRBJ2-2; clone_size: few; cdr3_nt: TGCAGCTGTCAGGGGGTTGTCGGGGAGCTGTTTTTT; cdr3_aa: CSCQGVVGELFF
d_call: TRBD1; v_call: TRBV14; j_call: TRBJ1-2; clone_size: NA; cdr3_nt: TGTGCCAGCAGCCAACTACAGGGGGGCGGCTACACCTTC; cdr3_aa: CASSQLQGGGYTF
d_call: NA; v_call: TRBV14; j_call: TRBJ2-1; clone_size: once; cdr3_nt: TGTGCCACGTCAATGGGGGGCAATGAGCAGTTCTTC; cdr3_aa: CATSMGGNEQFF
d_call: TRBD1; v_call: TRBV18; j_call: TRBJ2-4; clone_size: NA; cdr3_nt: TGTGCCAGCTCACTAGCTAATTCAGGGGGCGACATTCAGTACTTC; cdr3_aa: CASSLANSGGDIQYF
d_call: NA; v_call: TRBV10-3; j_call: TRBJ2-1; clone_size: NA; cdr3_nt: TGTGCCATCAGGACCGGAGGGCCTACGGGCAGTGAGCAGTTCTTC; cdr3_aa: CAIRTGGPTGSEQFF
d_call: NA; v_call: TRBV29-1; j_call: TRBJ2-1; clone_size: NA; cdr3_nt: TGCAGCGTTCCGAAGGGAGGTACTGGTAACAATGAGCAGTTCTTC; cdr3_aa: CSVPKGGTGNNEQFF
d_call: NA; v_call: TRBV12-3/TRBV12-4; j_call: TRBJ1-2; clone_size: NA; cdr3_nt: TGTGCCAGCAGTTCGGACAAGCCCTATGGCTACACCTTC; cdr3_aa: CASSSDKPYGYTF
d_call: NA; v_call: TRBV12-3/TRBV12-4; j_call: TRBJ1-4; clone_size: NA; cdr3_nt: TGTGCCAGCAGTTTAATCGGGGGAAAACTGTTTTTT; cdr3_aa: CASSLIGGKLFF
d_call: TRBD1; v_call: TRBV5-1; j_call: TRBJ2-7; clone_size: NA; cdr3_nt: TGCGCCAGCAGCTTACAGGGGACCGAGCAGTACTTC; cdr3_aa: CASSLQGTEQYF
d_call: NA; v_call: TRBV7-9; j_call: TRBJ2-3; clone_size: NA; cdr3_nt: TGTGCCAGCAGCTTAGAAAGTGGACAGATTATTACCACAGATACGCAGTATTTT; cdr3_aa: CASSLESGQIITTDTQYF
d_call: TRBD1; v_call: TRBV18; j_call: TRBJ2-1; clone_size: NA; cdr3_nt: TGTGCCAGCTCACCAGGATACGGGACAGGGGGCAATGAGCAGTTCTTC; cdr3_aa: CASSPGYGTGGNEQFF
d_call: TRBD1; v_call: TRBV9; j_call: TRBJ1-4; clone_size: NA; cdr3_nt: TGTGCCAGCAGCGAAGGGACAGGGGGCGGATATAATGAAAAACTGTTTTTT; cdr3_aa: CASSEGTGGGYNEKLFF
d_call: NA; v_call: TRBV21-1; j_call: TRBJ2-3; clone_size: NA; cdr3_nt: TGTGCCAGAATCCCGAGCGGGAGGCACCCCACAGATACGCAGTATTTT; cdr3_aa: CARIPSGRHPTDTQYF
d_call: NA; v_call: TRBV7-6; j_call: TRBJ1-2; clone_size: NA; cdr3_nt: TGTGCCAGCAGCTCATTCAAGGGCCAGGGGAGCTATGGCTACACCTTC; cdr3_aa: CASSSFKGQGSYGYTF
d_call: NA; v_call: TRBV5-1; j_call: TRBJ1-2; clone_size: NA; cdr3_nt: TGCGCCAGCAGTTCAGTCCAGGGAAACTATGGCTACACCTTC; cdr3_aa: CASSSVQGNYGYTF
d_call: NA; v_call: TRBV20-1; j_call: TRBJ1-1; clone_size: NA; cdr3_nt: TGCAGTGCTTACTTTAAGAGAGCTTTCTTT; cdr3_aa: CSAYFKRAFF
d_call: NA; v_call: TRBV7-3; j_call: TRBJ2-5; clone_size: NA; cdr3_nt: TGTGCCAGCAGCTTTAGTTCGGGTCAGGGGACCCAGTACTTC; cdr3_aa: CASSFSSGQGTQYF
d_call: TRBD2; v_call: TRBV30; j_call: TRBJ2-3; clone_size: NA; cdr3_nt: TGTGCCTGGAGTGTGCGGGGGGGCGGAACAGATACGCAGTATTTT; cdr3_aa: CAWSVRGGGTDTQYF
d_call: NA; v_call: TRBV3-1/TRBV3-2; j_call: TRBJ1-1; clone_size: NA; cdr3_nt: TGTGCCAGCAGCCAAGGACAGAGAAACACTGAAGCTTTCTTT; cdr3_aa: CASSQGQRNTEAFF
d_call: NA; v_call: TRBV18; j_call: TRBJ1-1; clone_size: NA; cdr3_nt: TGTGCCAGCTCACCACTACAGGGAACCACTGAAGCTTTCTTT; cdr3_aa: CASSPLQGTTEAFF
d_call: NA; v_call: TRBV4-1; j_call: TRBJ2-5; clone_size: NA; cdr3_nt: TGCGCCAGGACGGGTCTGGGGCCCAGGTACCAAGAGACCCAGTACTTC; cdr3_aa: CARTGLGPRYQETQYF